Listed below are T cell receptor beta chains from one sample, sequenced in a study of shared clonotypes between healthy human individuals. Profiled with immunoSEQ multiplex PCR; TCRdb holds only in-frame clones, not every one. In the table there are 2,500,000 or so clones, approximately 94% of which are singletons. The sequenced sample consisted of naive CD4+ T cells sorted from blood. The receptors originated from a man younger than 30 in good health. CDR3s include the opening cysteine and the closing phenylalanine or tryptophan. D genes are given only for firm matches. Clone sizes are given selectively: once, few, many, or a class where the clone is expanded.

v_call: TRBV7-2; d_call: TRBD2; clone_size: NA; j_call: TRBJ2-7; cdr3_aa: CASSLEPSGAYEQYF; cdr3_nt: TGTGCCAGCAGCTTAGAGCCTAGCGGGGCCTACGAGCAGTACTTC
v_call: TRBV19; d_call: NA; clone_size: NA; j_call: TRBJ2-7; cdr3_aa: CASSIEAGASYEQYF; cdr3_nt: TGTGCCAGTAGTATAGAGGCAGGAGCCTCCTACGAGCAGTACTTC
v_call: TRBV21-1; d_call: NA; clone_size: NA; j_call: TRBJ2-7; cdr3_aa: CASGSRFGTDVNEQYF; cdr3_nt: TGTGCCAGCGGCTCCCGCTTCGGGACGGATGTGAACGAGCAGTACTTC
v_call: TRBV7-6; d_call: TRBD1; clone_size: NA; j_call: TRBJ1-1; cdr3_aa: CASSRDRAGTEAFF; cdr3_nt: TGTGCCAGCAGCCGGGACAGGGCGGGGACTGAAGCTTTCTTT
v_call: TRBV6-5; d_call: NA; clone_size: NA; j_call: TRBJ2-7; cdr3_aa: CASRGGPTYEQYF; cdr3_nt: TGTGCCAGCAGGGGTGGGCCAACCTACGAGCAGTACTTC
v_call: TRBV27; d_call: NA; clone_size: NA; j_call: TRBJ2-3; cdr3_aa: CASSFGPPSTDTQYF; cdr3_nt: TGTGCCAGCAGTTTCGGACCACCTAGCACAGATACGCAGTATTTT
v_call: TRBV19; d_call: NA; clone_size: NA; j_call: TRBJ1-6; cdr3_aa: CASSMSWSSYNSPLHF; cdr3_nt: TGTGCCAGTAGTATGAGCTGGAGCTCCTATAATTCACCCCTCCACTTT
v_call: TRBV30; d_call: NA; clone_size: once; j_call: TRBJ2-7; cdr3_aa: CAWTSYGASYEQYF; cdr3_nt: TGTGCCTGGACGAGCTACGGGGCTAGCTACGAGCAGTACTTC
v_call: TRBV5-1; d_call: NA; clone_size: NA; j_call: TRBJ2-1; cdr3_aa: CASSLAGGAYNEQFF; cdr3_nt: TGCGCCAGCAGCTTGGCGGGGGGCGCCTACAATGAGCAGTTCTTC
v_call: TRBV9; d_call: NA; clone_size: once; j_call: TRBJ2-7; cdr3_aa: CASSVSGPGWYEQYF; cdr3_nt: TGTGCCAGCAGCGTATCGGGGCCGGGGTGGTACGAGCAGTACTTC
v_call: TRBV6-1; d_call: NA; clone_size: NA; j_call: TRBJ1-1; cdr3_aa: CASSAGRTPPHTEAFF; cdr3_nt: TGTGCCAGCAGTGCTGGACGAACCCCTCCTCACACTGAAGCTTTCTTT
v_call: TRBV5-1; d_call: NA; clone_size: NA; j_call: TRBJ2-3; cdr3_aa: CASSPGPGTDTQYF; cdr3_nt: TGCGCCAGCAGCCCGGGACCCGGCACAGATACGCAGTATTTT
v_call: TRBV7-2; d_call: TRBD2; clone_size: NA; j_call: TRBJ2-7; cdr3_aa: CASSLRTSGSYEQYF; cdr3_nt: TGTGCCAGCAGCCTAAGGACTAGCGGGAGCTACGAGCAGTACTTC
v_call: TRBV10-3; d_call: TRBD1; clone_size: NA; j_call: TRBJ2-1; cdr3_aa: CAISDTDRGDPYNEQFF; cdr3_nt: TGTGCCATCAGTGATACCGACAGGGGAGACCCCTACAATGAGCAGTTCTTC
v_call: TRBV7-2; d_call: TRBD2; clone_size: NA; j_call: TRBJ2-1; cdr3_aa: CASSFNSLAGGEEQFF; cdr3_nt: TGTGCCAGCAGCTTTAACTCACTAGCGGGAGGGGAAGAGCAGTTCTTC
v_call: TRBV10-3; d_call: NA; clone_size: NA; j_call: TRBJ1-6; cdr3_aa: CAISEGEGSPLHF; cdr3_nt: TGTGCCATCAGTGAGGGGGAGGGATCACCCCTCCACTTT
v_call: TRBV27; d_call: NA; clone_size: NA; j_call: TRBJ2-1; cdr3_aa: CASRSLRYNEQFF; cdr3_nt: TGTGCCAGCAGATCACTTAGGTACAATGAGCAGTTCTTC
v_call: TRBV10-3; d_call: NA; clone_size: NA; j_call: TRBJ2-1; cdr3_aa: CAISEVGQRIYNEQFF; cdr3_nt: TGTGCCATCAGTGAGGTTGGGCAGCGGATCTACAATGAGCAGTTCTTC
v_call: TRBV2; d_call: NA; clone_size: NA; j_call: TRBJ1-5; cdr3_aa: CASKGGNNQPQHF; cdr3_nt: TGTGCCAGCAAAGGCGGAAACAATCAGCCCCAGCATTTT
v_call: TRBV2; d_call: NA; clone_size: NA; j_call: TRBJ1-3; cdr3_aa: CASSKSDSSGNTIYF; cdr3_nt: TGTGCCAGCAGTAAATCGGACAGCTCTGGAAACACCATATATTTT
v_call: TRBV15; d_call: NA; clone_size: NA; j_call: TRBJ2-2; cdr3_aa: CATRTYSNTGELFF; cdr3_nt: TGTGCCACCAGGACATATTCCAACACCGGGGAGCTGTTTTTT
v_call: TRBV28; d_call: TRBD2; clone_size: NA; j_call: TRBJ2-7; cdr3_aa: CASSRGLVAYEQYF; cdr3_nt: TGTGCCAGCAGTCGCGGACTAGTTGCCTACGAGCAGTACTTC
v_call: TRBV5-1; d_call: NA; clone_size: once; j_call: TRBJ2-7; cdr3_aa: CASSLSGAYEQYF; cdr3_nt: TGCGCCAGCAGCTTGTCTGGGGCCTACGAGCAGTACTTC
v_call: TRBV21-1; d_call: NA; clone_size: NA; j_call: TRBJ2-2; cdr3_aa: CASSKLGLAGGITGELFF; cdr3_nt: TGTGCCAGCAGCAAACTGGGACTAGCGGGAGGAATCACCGGGGAGCTGTTTTTT
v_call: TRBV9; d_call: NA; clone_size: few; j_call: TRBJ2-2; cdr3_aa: CASSVVGVNTGELFF; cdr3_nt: TGTGCCAGCAGCGTAGTGGGGGTGAACACCGGGGAGCTGTTTTTT
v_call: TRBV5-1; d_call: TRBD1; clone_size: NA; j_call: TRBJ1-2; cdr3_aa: CASSRTGEANYGYTF; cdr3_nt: TGCGCCAGCAGCCGGACAGGGGAAGCTAACTATGGCTACACCTTC
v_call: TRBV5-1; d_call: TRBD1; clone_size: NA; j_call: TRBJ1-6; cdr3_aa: CASSLEGTVLMPASPLHF; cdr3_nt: TGCGCCAGCAGCTTGGAAGGGACAGTCCTGATGCCGGCTTCACCCCTCCACTTT
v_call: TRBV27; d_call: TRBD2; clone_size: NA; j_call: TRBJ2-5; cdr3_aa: CASSTLAGGPKLEETQYF; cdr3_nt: TGTGCCAGCTCTACTTTAGCGGGGGGCCCGAAATTGGAAGAGACCCAGTACTTC
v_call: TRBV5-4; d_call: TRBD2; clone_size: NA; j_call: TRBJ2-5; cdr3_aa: CASSIRLAGEGETQYF; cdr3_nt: TGTGCCAGCAGCATAAGACTAGCGGGGGAGGGAGAGACCCAGTACTTC